A selection of T cell receptor beta chains follows, all from one sample in a study of beta chain features in type 1 diabetes. Using immunoSEQ multiplex PCR, the repertoire was profiled, and TCRdb retains in-frame clones only, with some absent. This sample has 300,000 to 450,000 clones, with approximately 12% found just once. The specimen sequenced was naive CD4+ T cells from blood. The receptors stem from a young man in good health. CDR3s include the opening cysteine and the closing phenylalanine or tryptophan. D genes are given only for firm matches. The size field is filled for only some rows; it gives once, few, many or a size class.

J,V,size,D,DNA,CDR3
TRBJ1-1,TRBV19,-,TRBD1,TGTGCCAGTAGTCCAGACAGGGACCTCTCTGAAGCTTTCTTT,CASSPDRDLSEAFF
TRBJ1-4,TRBV18,-,-,TGTGCCAGCTCCCTACGAGGGAGCACAACTAATGAAAAACTGTTTTTT,CASSLRGSTTNEKLFF
TRBJ1-2,TRBV4-2,few,TRBD1,TGTGCCAGCAGCCAAGGGAAGACAGGGAACTATGGCTACACCTTC,CASSQGKTGNYGYTF
TRBJ2-5,TRBV6-5,few,-,TGTGCCAGCAGTTACTTTCCGGACGGGGAAGGGGAGACCCAGTACTTC,CASSYFPDGEGETQYF
TRBJ2-1,TRBV6-5,-,-,TGTGCCAGTAGCGTGCGACCCCGGACTCACAATGAGCAGTTCTTC,CASSVRPRTHNEQFF
TRBJ2-1,TRBV7-2,few,TRBD2,TGTGCCAGCAGCTTAGCGCGAAATAGCGGGAGCTCCTACAATGAGCAGTTCTTC,CASSLARNSGSSYNEQFF
TRBJ1-2,TRBV25-1,few,-,TGTGCCAGCAGTGAACGGTCGAACTATGGCTACACCTTC,CASSERSNYGYTF
TRBJ1-5,TRBV19,few,-,TGTGCCAGTGCAGTGACAAGAGACAATCAGCCCCAGCATTTT,CASAVTRDNQPQHF
TRBJ2-1,TRBV21-1,few,-,TGTGCCAGCACCTCCCGGGCTAGCGGGAGACCTGAGCAGTTCTTC,CASTSRASGRPEQFF
TRBJ1-2,TRBV19,-,TRBD1,TGTGCCAGTAGAACAGGGGGCTTGGCCTATGGCTACACCTTC,CASRTGGLAYGYTF
TRBJ2-7,TRBV11-2,-,-,TGTGCCAGCAGCCGGGACTTGAGCTCCTACGAGCAGTACTTC,CASSRDLSSYEQYF
TRBJ2-1,TRBV19,many,-,TGTGCCAGTAGTATGCTAGCGCACTCCTACAATGAGCAGTTCTTC,CASSMLAHSYNEQFF
TRBJ1-5,TRBV30,-,-,TGTGCCTGGAGTTTGTCCTCGGGAAATCAGCCCCAGCATTTT,CAWSLSSGNQPQHF
TRBJ2-5,TRBV28,few,TRBD1,TGTGCCAGCAGACGACCCGACAGGGGGCAAGAGACCCAGTACTTC,CASRRPDRGQETQYF
TRBJ2-1,TRBV7-2,few,TRBD2,TGTGCCAGCAGCTCCTATAGCGGGAGGTACAATGAGCAGTTCTTC,CASSSYSGRYNEQFF
TRBJ2-3,TRBV9,few,-,TGTGCCAGCAGCGCAACAAGCACAGATACGCAGTATTTT,CASSATSTDTQYF
TRBJ1-3,TRBV30,few,-,TGTGCCTGGAGTGGACAGTATTTCTCTGGAAACACCATATATTTT,CAWSGQYFSGNTIYF
TRBJ2-7,TRBV30,few,-,TGTGCCTGGTTAAGGGACTCATCGTACGAGCAGTACTTC,CAWLRDSSYEQYF
TRBJ1-1,TRBV7-2,few,-,TGTGCCAGCAGCTTAGCAGGGAGTCAGACTGAAGCTTTCTTT,CASSLAGSQTEAFF
TRBJ2-3,TRBV11-1,-,TRBD2,TGTGCCAGCTGTTCCGTGGGGGGGACGCAGTATTTT,CASCSVGGTQYF
TRBJ1-5,TRBV2,few,TRBD1,TGTGCCAGTCTACAGGGGCTCAATCAGCCCCAGCATTTT,CASLQGLNQPQHF
TRBJ1-5,TRBV5-1,-,-,TGCGCCAGCAGCTCCGGACTTAGCAATCAGCCCCAGCATTTT,CASSSGLSNQPQHF
TRBJ1-4,TRBV5-4,-,TRBD1,TGTGCCAGCAGCCAGGGACAGGGGATAGAAAAACTGTTTTTT,CASSQGQGIEKLFF